In its sample, the clone carrying this T cell receptor (beta chain) was seen many times. The antigen is undetermined. Molecules of cDNA were individually given unique molecular identifiers that were attached to them. TCRdb called the 5' RACE reads again in MiXCR, with one record for every CDR3 protein. This table holds about 69,000 distinct CDR3 sequences, roughly 9.5% found once. These data are taken from a study of early T cells in non-severe SARS-CoV-2 infection. Study-level information: Chains from this unsorted whole-blood bulk RNA could not be paired. General study results and limits: VDJdb matching skewed toward anti-spike CD8 responses, missing private and CD4 specificities.

The CDR3 totals 12 residues. Germline trimming cut 7 bases from V and 2 bases from J; bases unmatched to any gene: 2. Germline V gives CDR1 SGDLS, CDR2 YYNGEE. The rearrangement links TRBV9 to TRBJ1-1, with 7 bases that match TRBD1. Material: whole blood. The sequence was collected from an adult who was a healthcare worker with PCR-confirmed SARS-CoV-2 infection or an uninfected control (not recorded which). CDR3 sequence (DNA): TGTGCCAGCGGGGACAGTAACACTGAAGCTTTCTTT. Protein sequence: CASGDSNTEAFF. The entire variable domain, with the rest obtained from reference TRBV9 and TRBJ1-1, is as follows: DSGVTQTPKHLITATGQRVTLRCSPRSGDLSVYWYQQSLDQGLQFLIQYYNGEERAKGNILERFSAQQFPDLHSELNLSSLELGDSALYFCASGDSNTEAFFGQGTRLTVV.